The 7 T cell receptor beta chains listed next were all sequenced from one sample in a study of radiation and T cells in renal cell carcinoma. Assay used: immunoSEQ multiplex PCR; TCRdb lists only in-frame clones, some missing. The sample carries 85,000 to 100,000 clones, 65% to 90% recorded once. Time point denoted: baseline pretreatment blood. The treatment is: 15 Gy SBRT to primary tumor, nephrectomy 4 weeks later. Sequencing used blood, obtained from a patient whose treatment included radiotherapy and nephrectomy. The receptors shown here come from a man in his fifties with renal cell carcinoma.

V and J are TRBV18 and TRBJ2-1; D possibly corresponds to TRBD2 (5 bases). The CDR3 sequence is 15 residues long. Looked up from germline, CDR1 is KGHSH and CDR2 is LQKENI. The V end was cut by 3 bases, the J end by 5 bases, with 14 bases between. The CDR3 protein is CASSPGLGRDNEQFF. The DNA for the CDR3 is TGTGCCAGCTCACCCGGACTGGGCCGCGACAATGAGCAGTTCTTC.

J is TRBJ1-2 and V is TRBV2, with D possibly being TRBD1 (6 bases). Germline-derived CDR1 and CDR2 are SNHLY and FYNNEI. The CDR3 sequence is 13 residues long. With 4 bases removed from V and 5 bases from J, the gap between germline ends came to 11 bases. The CDR3, as DNA: TGTGCCAGCAGTGCGGACAGAAAGTATGGCTACACCTTC. It is translated as CASSADRKYGYTF.

The J gene is TRBJ2-5, the V gene TRBV5-1, with a possible D match to TRBD1 (6 bases). CDR1 SGHRS and CDR2 YFSETQ come from the germline V gene. The CDR3 runs to 16 residues. The V gene lost 0 bases and the J gene lost 0 bases, with 12 bases spanning the gap. The CDR3 nucleotides read TGCGCCAGCAGCTTGGCGTCAGGGGTGGACCAAGAGACCCAGTACTTC. This translates into CASSLASGVDQETQYF.

J is TRBJ1-2 and V is TRBV6-5; D might be TRBD1 (6 bases). The V end was cut by 0 bases, the J end by 10 bases, with 18 bases between. CDR1 and CDR2 from the germline V gene are MNHEY and SVGAGI. The CDR3 is 15 amino acids. The CDR3 DNA sequence: TGTGCCAGCAGTTACTCGACAGGACGTCGTTCGCACTACACCTTC. Its translation is CASSYSTGRRSHYTF.

The chain uses TRBV28 and TRBJ2-7; 8 bases map to TRBD1. This CDR3 contains 13 residues. Losses at the gene ends were 6 bases for V and 0 bases for J; bases not matched to a gene: 1. Germline V CDR1 and CDR2: MDHEN, SYDVKM. In DNA form, the CDR3 reads TGTGCCAGCAGGACAGGGGTCTCCTACGAGCAGTACTTC. This codes for CASRTGVSYEQYF.

Turning to this clone: One end of the junction does not line up with germline, which may come from a read error. The chain is built from TRBV5-1 and TRBJ1-2; D is uncertain. Germline loops: CDR1 SGHRS, CDR2 YFSETQ. This CDR3 has 14 amino acids. The CDR3 bases are TGCGCCAGCAGCTTGGCGTCGCCCAACTCTGGCTACACCTTC. Encoded protein: CASSLASPNSGYTF.

The chain couples TRBV5-1 to TRBJ2-7; D remains ambiguous. This CDR3 comprises 14 residues. The germline V gene has CDR1 SGHRS and CDR2 YFSETQ. The V gene lost 2 bases and the J gene lost 5 bases, with 14 bases spanning the gap. The CDR3 DNA reads TGCGCCAGCAGCTTTGGGTCCTCAGACGACGAGCAGTACTTC. Amino acids: CASSFGSSDDEQYF.